The rows below give T cell receptor beta chains drawn from one sample of a study of blood T cell repertoires in COVID-19. Libraries were prepared by immunoSEQ multiplex PCR; TCRdb keeps only in-frame clonotypes and omits some of them. The table includes approximately 230,000 clones, about 80% detected once. Sequencing input: PBMCs or T cells enriched from blood (not recorded which). All receptors come from a man aged 40-55 years who had recovered from COVID-19. Each CDR3 is given with its conserved first and last residue. Each record gives: CDR3 protein, CDR3 DNA, D gene, clone size, J gene, V gene. D genes are given only for firm matches. Size tells how often a clone was seen (once, few, many) or the class of an expanded clone, and some rows leave it out.

CDR3aa: CASSFGDRGYNEQFF
CDR3nt: TGCGCCAGCAGCTTTGGTGATAGGGGTTACAATGAGCAGTTCTTC
d_gene: .
abundance: .
j_gene: TRBJ2-1
v_gene: TRBV5-1

CDR3aa: CASSGQTGNTEAFF
CDR3nt: TGTGCCAGCAGTGGGCAGACAGGGAACACTGAAGCTTTCTTT
d_gene: .
abundance: .
j_gene: TRBJ1-1
v_gene: TRBV2

CDR3aa: CASSFTLTANYGYTF
CDR3nt: TGTGCCAGCAGCTTCACCCTGACAGCTAACTATGGCTACACCTTC
d_gene: .
abundance: .
j_gene: TRBJ1-2
v_gene: TRBV5-5

CDR3aa: CASRGQPNLNTEAFF
CDR3nt: TGTGCCAGCAGGGGACAGCCTAATTTGAACACTGAAGCTTTCTTT
d_gene: TRBD1
abundance: .
j_gene: TRBJ1-1
v_gene: TRBV2

CDR3aa: CASSPGDRLNQPQHF
CDR3nt: TGTGCCAGCAGCCCCGGGGACAGGTTAAATCAGCCCCAGCATTTT
d_gene: TRBD1
abundance: .
j_gene: TRBJ1-5
v_gene: TRBV7-2

CDR3aa: CASSPQGEQMGYTF
CDR3nt: TGCGCCAGCAGCCCCCAGGGGGAGCAGATGGGCTACACCTTC
d_gene: TRBD1
abundance: .
j_gene: TRBJ1-2
v_gene: TRBV5-1

CDR3aa: CTSSQDLGLADSYEQYF
CDR3nt: TGCACCAGCAGCCAAGATTTGGGCCTAGCAGACTCCTACGAGCAGTACTTC
d_gene: .
abundance: .
j_gene: TRBJ2-7
v_gene: TRBV1

CDR3aa: CAWIGAPGVGGNTIYF
CDR3nt: TGTGCCTGGATAGGTGCCCCAGGGGTTGGTGGAAACACCATATATTTT
d_gene: .
abundance: .
j_gene: TRBJ1-3
v_gene: TRBV30

CDR3aa: CASSSQQGWDTEAFF
CDR3nt: TGTGCCAGCAGTTCCCAGCAGGGATGGGACACTGAAGCTTTCTTT
d_gene: .
abundance: .
j_gene: TRBJ1-1
v_gene: TRBV6-2/TRBV6-3

CDR3aa: CSAGGGANVLTF
CDR3nt: TGCAGCGCCGGGGGTGGGGCCAACGTCCTGACTTTC
d_gene: .
abundance: .
j_gene: TRBJ2-6
v_gene: TRBV29-1

CDR3aa: CASSRGQGRHGYTF
CDR3nt: TGTGCCAGCAGCCGGGGACAGGGTAGGCATGGCTACACCTTC
d_gene: TRBD1
abundance: .
j_gene: TRBJ1-2
v_gene: TRBV5-4

CDR3aa: CAWSSLGQAGEKLFF
CDR3nt: TGTGCCTGGAGTTCCCTCGGACAGGCCGGGGAAAAACTGTTTTTT
d_gene: TRBD1
abundance: .
j_gene: TRBJ1-4
v_gene: TRBV30

CDR3aa: CASSLLAGEETQYF
CDR3nt: TGTGCCAGCAGCTTACTAGCGGGAGAAGAGACCCAGTACTTC
d_gene: TRBD2
abundance: .
j_gene: TRBJ2-5
v_gene: TRBV3-1/TRBV3-2

CDR3aa: CASSSEVTGRHEAF
CDR3nt: TGTGCCAGCAGTTCTGAGGTGACAGGGCGACATGAGGCCTTC
d_gene: TRBD1
abundance: .
j_gene: TRBJ2-7
v_gene: TRBV27

CDR3aa: CAWSPTGNQPQHF
CDR3nt: TGTGCCTGGAGCCCAACAGGGAATCAGCCCCAGCATTTT
d_gene: .
abundance: .
j_gene: TRBJ1-5
v_gene: TRBV30

CDR3aa: CASSFLGTGPPTGANVLTF
CDR3nt: TGTGCCAGCAGCTTCCTCGGGACAGGGCCCCCAACCGGGGCCAACGTCCTGACTTTC
d_gene: TRBD1
abundance: .
j_gene: TRBJ2-6
v_gene: TRBV11-2

CDR3aa: CASSVRSGANTDTQYF
CDR3nt: TGCGCCAGCAGCGTACGTAGCGGGGCCAACACAGATACGCAGTATTTT
d_gene: TRBD2
abundance: .
j_gene: TRBJ2-3
v_gene: TRBV4-1

CDR3aa: CASRARQGRSPLHF
CDR3nt: TGTGCCAGTAGGGCCCGGCAGGGCAGATCACCCCTCCACTTT
d_gene: .
abundance: .
j_gene: TRBJ1-6
v_gene: TRBV19

CDR3aa: CASSSSSGVMNTEAFF
CDR3nt: TGTGCCAGCTCAAGTTCTTCAGGGGTCATGAACACTGAAGCTTTCTTT
d_gene: .
abundance: once
j_gene: TRBJ1-1
v_gene: TRBV18

CDR3aa: CASSKASGGEETQYF
CDR3nt: TGTGCCAGCAGCAAAGCTAGCGGGGGGGAAGAGACCCAGTACTTC
d_gene: .
abundance: .
j_gene: TRBJ2-5
v_gene: TRBV21-1

CDR3aa: CASSLGSGEDGYTF
CDR3nt: TGTGCCAGCAGCCTCGGGTCTGGGGAGGATGGCTACACCTTC
d_gene: .
abundance: .
j_gene: TRBJ1-2
v_gene: TRBV7-3

CDR3aa: CASFSALGTGDASTEAFF
CDR3nt: TGTGCCAGCTTTTCAGCCCTCGGGACAGGGGATGCTAGCACTGAAGCTTTCTTT
d_gene: TRBD1
abundance: .
j_gene: TRBJ1-1
v_gene: TRBV18

CDR3aa: CASSYGTGNSETQYF
CDR3nt: TGCGCCAGCAGTTACGGGACAGGGAATTCGGAGACCCAGTACTTC
d_gene: TRBD1
abundance: .
j_gene: TRBJ2-5
v_gene: TRBV5-1

CDR3aa: CASSKEEISDEQYF
CDR3nt: TGTGCCAGCAGCAAAGAGGAGATTTCAGACGAGCAGTACTTC
d_gene: .
abundance: .
j_gene: TRBJ2-7
v_gene: TRBV21-1

CDR3aa: CASSQLDSWYGYTF
CDR3nt: TGTGCCAGCAGCCAACTAGACAGTTGGTATGGCTACACCTTC
d_gene: .
abundance: .
j_gene: TRBJ1-2
v_gene: TRBV3-1/TRBV3-2

CDR3aa: CASSFSRAGNQPQHF
CDR3nt: TGTGCCAGCAGTTTTTCGAGGGCAGGCAATCAGCCCCAGCATTTT
d_gene: .
abundance: .
j_gene: TRBJ1-5
v_gene: TRBV28

CDR3aa: CATSRASTGQGTYNEQFF
CDR3nt: TGTGCCACCAGCAGAGCCAGCACCGGACAGGGAACCTACAATGAGCAGTTCTTC
d_gene: TRBD1
abundance: .
j_gene: TRBJ2-1
v_gene: TRBV15

CDR3aa: CASSPRGGSSVTEAFF
CDR3nt: TGTGCCAGCAGCCCACGGGGGGGGTCAAGTGTGACTGAAGCTTTCTTT
d_gene: .
abundance: .
j_gene: TRBJ1-1
v_gene: TRBV7-9

CDR3aa: CASSQGAGGGRATETQYF
CDR3nt: TGTGCCAGCAGCCAAGGCGCCGGCGGCGGGAGGGCCACAGAGACCCAGTACTTC
d_gene: TRBD2
abundance: few
j_gene: TRBJ2-5
v_gene: TRBV4-2

CDR3aa: CASSLLGTSTDTQYF
CDR3nt: TGTGCCAGCAGTTTACTAGGGACTAGCACAGATACGCAGTATTTT
d_gene: .
abundance: .
j_gene: TRBJ2-3
v_gene: TRBV27

CDR3aa: CASSLTREWQYF
CDR3nt: TGTGCCAGCAGTTTGACGCGGGAGTGGCAGTATTTT
d_gene: TRBD2
abundance: .
j_gene: TRBJ2-3
v_gene: TRBV12-3/TRBV12-4

CDR3aa: CASSQGQFRGYTF
CDR3nt: TGTGCCAGCTCCCAAGGACAGTTCAGGGGCTACACCTTC
d_gene: .
abundance: .
j_gene: TRBJ1-2
v_gene: TRBV18

CDR3aa: CASSSRQQGPSLFF
CDR3nt: TGTGCCAGCAGCTCTCGTCAACAGGGGCCTTCGTTGTTTTTT
d_gene: TRBD1
abundance: once
j_gene: TRBJ2-2
v_gene: TRBV28

CDR3aa: CASSPDTETQYF
CDR3nt: TGTGCCAGCAGCCCGGACACCGAGACCCAGTACTTC
d_gene: .
abundance: once
j_gene: TRBJ2-5
v_gene: TRBV11-3

CDR3aa: CATSRGGTGGTEQFF
CDR3nt: TGTGCCACCAGCAGAGGAGGGACAGGGGGTACTGAGCAGTTCTTC
d_gene: TRBD1
abundance: .
j_gene: TRBJ2-1
v_gene: TRBV15

CDR3aa: CASRPGQGRRNTIYF
CDR3nt: TGTGCCAGCAGGCCGGGACAGGGGAGGAGAAACACCATATATTTT
d_gene: TRBD1
abundance: .
j_gene: TRBJ1-3
v_gene: TRBV6-5

CDR3aa: CASSVIAGGSPDTQYF
CDR3nt: TGTGCCAGCAGCGTAATAGCGGGAGGGTCCCCAGATACGCAGTATTTT
d_gene: TRBD2
abundance: .
j_gene: TRBJ2-3
v_gene: TRBV7-2

CDR3aa: CASSRDGSLYGYTF
CDR3nt: TGTGCCAGTAGTCGGGATGGTTCCCTCTATGGCTACACCTTC
d_gene: .
abundance: once
j_gene: TRBJ1-2
v_gene: TRBV19

CDR3aa: CASSPRTGSGNTEAFF
CDR3nt: TGTGCCAGTAGTCCCCGGACAGGGAGTGGGAACACTGAAGCTTTCTTT
d_gene: TRBD1
abundance: .
j_gene: TRBJ1-1
v_gene: TRBV19

CDR3aa: CASSQGTAGVTDTQYF
CDR3nt: TGCGCCAGCAGCCAAGGTACTGCGGGGGTCACAGATACGCAGTATTTT
d_gene: TRBD2
abundance: .
j_gene: TRBJ2-3
v_gene: TRBV4-3

CDR3aa: CASSPDSSNTEAFF
CDR3nt: TGTGCCAGCAGCCCGGACAGTTCGAACACTGAAGCTTTCTTT
d_gene: .
abundance: .
j_gene: TRBJ1-1
v_gene: TRBV7-9

CDR3aa: CASSGAGPRGEQYF
CDR3nt: TGTGCCAGCAGCGGCGCTGGGCCCCGGGGCGAGCAGTACTTC
d_gene: .
abundance: .
j_gene: TRBJ2-7
v_gene: TRBV9

CDR3aa: CASSLQGADSYTF
CDR3nt: TGTGCCAGCAGTCTCCAGGGGGCGGATAGCTACACCTTC
d_gene: TRBD1
abundance: .
j_gene: TRBJ1-2
v_gene: TRBV12-3/TRBV12-4

CDR3aa: CSVQNSNQPQHF
CDR3nt: TGCAGCGTTCAGAATAGCAATCAGCCCCAGCATTTT
d_gene: .
abundance: .
j_gene: TRBJ1-5
v_gene: TRBV29-1

CDR3aa: CASTTAPNEKLFF
CDR3nt: TGCGCCAGCACGACAGCCCCTAATGAAAAACTGTTTTTT
d_gene: .
abundance: .
j_gene: TRBJ1-4
v_gene: TRBV5-1

CDR3aa: CASSQGQRGYTF
CDR3nt: TGTGCCAGCAGTCAGGGTCAGCGTGGCTACACCTTC
d_gene: .
abundance: .
j_gene: TRBJ1-2
v_gene: TRBV12-3/TRBV12-4

CDR3aa: CASSVGNRGVSPLHF
CDR3nt: TGTGCCAGCAGCGTAGGGAACAGGGGGGTTTCACCCCTCCACTTT
d_gene: TRBD1
abundance: few
j_gene: TRBJ1-6
v_gene: TRBV9

CDR3aa: CASSEAGQYSPLHF
CDR3nt: TGTGCCAGCAGTGAAGCCGGACAGTATTCACCCCTCCACTTT
d_gene: .
abundance: .
j_gene: TRBJ1-6
v_gene: TRBV6-1

CDR3aa: CAGVQAPYSPLHF
CDR3nt: TGTGCCGGCGTACAGGCCCCCTATTCACCCCTCCACTTT
d_gene: .
abundance: .
j_gene: TRBJ1-6
v_gene: TRBV2

CDR3aa: CAISEDGGALNTEAFF
CDR3nt: TGTGCCATCAGTGAAGATGGGGGGGCCCTTAACACTGAAGCTTTCTTT
d_gene: .
abundance: .
j_gene: TRBJ1-1
v_gene: TRBV10-3

CDR3aa: CASRVRQGGNQPQHF
CDR3nt: TGTGCCAGCAGGGTGAGACAGGGAGGCAATCAGCCCCAGCATTTT
d_gene: TRBD1
abundance: .
j_gene: TRBJ1-5
v_gene: TRBV2

CDR3aa: CASSLLQGQGASGANVLTF
CDR3nt: TGCGCCAGCAGCTTGCTACAAGGACAGGGGGCCTCTGGGGCCAACGTCCTGACTTTC
d_gene: TRBD1
abundance: .
j_gene: TRBJ2-6
v_gene: TRBV5-1

CDR3aa: CASSDRDRGSEKLFF
CDR3nt: TGTGCCAGCAGTGACCGGGACAGGGGGTCGGAAAAACTGTTTTTT
d_gene: TRBD1
abundance: .
j_gene: TRBJ1-4
v_gene: TRBV6-1

CDR3aa: CASSEDRVVGYTF
CDR3nt: TGTGCCAGCTCAGAGGACAGGGTTGTTGGCTACACCTTC
d_gene: TRBD1
abundance: .
j_gene: TRBJ1-2
v_gene: TRBV18

CDR3aa: CATISPMNTEAFF
CDR3nt: TGTGCCACCATCAGTCCCATGAACACTGAAGCTTTCTTT
d_gene: .
abundance: .
j_gene: TRBJ1-1
v_gene: TRBV28